Sequencing of this T cell receptor beta chain was carried out in a study of shared clonotypes between healthy human individuals. In the study overall: A few men and a couple of women, aged 18 to 49, were donors.

Germline V gene sequence: CDR1 SGHRS, CDR2 YFSETQ. The V segment lost 3 bases and the J segment 10 bases; nucleotides outside the gene matches: 9. CDR3 length: 14 amino acids. Here immunoSEQ multiplex PCR was the method, and the copy in TCRdb shows in-frame clones only, minus some. The sample lists roughly 760,000 clones, 74% seen once, with about 1.7% in the top ten. Memory CD4+ cells were the fraction left after CD45RA+ naive selection. This clonotype was sampled from a woman aged 30 to 39 in good health. V is TRBV5-1 and J is TRBJ2-2, with 7 bases aligning to TRBD2. Material: memory CD4+ T cells sorted from blood. Subset of the sample: CD45RA-negative fraction. The CDR3 bases are TGCGCCAGCAGCTCCCCGGGACTACAGGAGGAGCTGTTTTTT. Amino acid sequence: CASSSPGLQEELFF.